This T cell receptor beta chain is drawn from a study of T-cell reconstitution after alpha-beta-depleted transplantation in children. This clonotype was recorded many times. Germline V CDR1 and CDR2: SEHNR, FQNEAQ (reference sequence). V trimming: 2 bases; J trimming: 5 bases; junction bases outside the gene matches: 7. This CDR3 has 16 amino acids. The TCRbeta library incorporated unique molecular identifiers. Each CDR3 protein is one row after TCRdb ran MiXCR on the PCR reads. The sample lists about 350,000 distinct CDR3 sequences, 13% occurring once. The chain uses TRBV7-9 and TRBJ2-1; 9 bases match TRBD2. This sequence originates from a human donor who donated a stem cell graft to a child with Fanconi anemia. The starting material was PBMCs, obtained from the stem cell graft. The CDR3 is CASSLSLAGTNNEQFF. In DNA, the CDR3 is TGTGCCAGCAGCTTATCCCTAGCGGGGACGAACAATGAGCAGTTCTTC.